The 14 T cell receptor beta chains reported below all come from one sample, sequenced in a study of T cells in Graves' hyperthyroidism and ophthalmopathy. From RNA transcripts, TCR beta CDR3 regions were amplified. A first-round RT-PCR of the TCR CDR3 used the HTBI primer set. TCRdb re-analysed the multiplex PCR reads in MiXCR, keeping a single row per CDR3 protein. This table holds around 720,000 distinct CDR3 sequences, 35% found once. Sequenced: blood. These receptors all stem from a woman between 40 and 55 years old with Graves' hyperthyroidism.

This clonotype was found a few times. The rearrangement links TRBV12-3 or TRBV12-4 to TRBJ2-7, with TRBD2 matching 10 bases. V gave up 7 bases and J gave up 5 bases; unmatched junction bases: 5. CDR3 length: 13 amino acids. The CDR3 protein is CASTPAGGNEQYF. CDR3 nucleotides: TGTGCCAGCACCCCAGCGGGGGGGAACGAGCAGTACTTC.

The table lists this clonotype with many counts. The CDR3 region is CATSRREAQETQYF. The CDR3 bases are TGTGCCACCAGTCGCAGGGAGGCCCAAGAGACCCAGTACTTC. V usage is TRBV24-1 and J usage is TRBJ2-5; tentative D call: TRBD2 (6 bases). The CDR3 extends over 14 amino acids. Germline V CDR1 and CDR2: KGHDR, SFDVKD. The V gene lost 6 bases and the J gene lost 1 base, with 11 bases spanning the gap.

The chain carries TRBV29-1 and TRBJ2-7; 8 bases are shared with TRBD2. From germline, CDR1 is SQVTM and CDR2 ANQGSEA. V shed 7 bases and J 4 bases; nucleotides not matched to a gene: 6. The CDR3 covers 12 residues. DNA of the CDR3: TGCAGCGGATATCTAGCGGGTTACGAGCAGTACTTC. This translates into CSGYLAGYEQYF.

A word on this clonotype: With a much larger clone just one base away, this may be a read error. The chain combines TRBV7-2 with TRBJ1-2; maybe TRBD1 (5 bases). The germline V gene encodes CDR1 SGHTA and CDR2 FQGNSA. The germline V and J ends were trimmed by 6 bases and 3 bases, with 14 bases remaining between them. The CDR3 extends over 14 amino acids. CDR3 protein: CASRDVGGHYGYTF. CDR3 bases: TGTGCCAGCAGGGACGTCGGGGGTCACTATGGCTACACCTTC.

The chain couples TRBV4-3 to TRBJ2-2; the D call may be TRBD1 or TRBD2 (6 bases each). This CDR3 contains 15 residues. The V end was cut by 0 bases, the J end by 5 bases, with 10 bases between. Per germline, CDR1 LGHNA and CDR2 YSLEER. The CDR3 nucleotides are TGCGCCAGCAGCCAAGAAGGGGGGCGTACCGGGGAGCTGTTTTTT. Residues: CASSQEGGRTGELFF.

V is TRBV12-3 or TRBV12-4 and J is TRBJ1-2; 7 bases are shared with TRBD1. The length of the CDR3 is 13 residues. The CDR3 reads CASRDSISYGYTF. DNA of the CDR3: TGTGCTAGCCGGGACAGCATTTCTTATGGCTACACCTTC.

The chain has TRBV20-1 and TRBJ2-1, with a possible D match to TRBD1 (6 bases). Trimming pared 6 bases from V and 2 bases from J, leaving 11 bases between. The CDR3 covers 13 residues. The germline V gene has CDR1 DFQATT and CDR2 SNEGSKA (reference sequence). DNA for the CDR3: TGCAGTGCCATACAGGGACCCTACAATGAGCAGTTCTTC. Translated, it gives CSAIQGPYNEQFF.

This clonotype has at least ten counts. At one end the junction does not follow the germline gene, possibly because of a read error. This sequence joins TRBV7-8 and TRBJ1-3; no reliable D call. This CDR3 has 16 amino acids. From germline, CDR1 is SGHVS and CDR2 FQNEAQ. The CDR3 loop is CANSLAGFSSGNTIYF. The CDR3 DNA reads TGTGCCAACAGCTTAGCTGGGTTCAGCTCTGGAAACACCATATATTTT.

In its sample, this clonotype was seen a few times. CDR3 in DNA: TGTGCCAGTAGTAAGGGTTTGGGAAGGAACACTGAAGCTTTCTTT. As protein: CASSKGLGRNTEAFF. This chain uses TRBV19 with TRBJ1-1, with D hard to call. CDR1 LNHDA and CDR2 SQIVND come from the germline V gene (reference sequence). The CDR3 covers 15 residues. The V and J ends lost 4 bases and 1 base respectively, with 13 bases between them. The full variable domain, in which reference TRBV19 and TRBJ1-1 provide the parts outside the CDR3, is DGGITQSPKYLFRKEGQNVTLSCEQNLNHDAMYWYRQDPGQGLRLIYYSQIVNDFQKGDIAEGYSVSREKKESFPLTVTSAQKNPTAFYLCASSKGLGRNTEAFFGQGTRLTVV.

In the case of this clonotype: This may arise from a read error, as a much more abundant clone is one base away. The chain employs TRBV7-2 and TRBJ1-1, with TRBD1 identical over 11 bases. CDR1 SGHTA and CDR2 FQGNSA come from the germline V gene. Losses at the gene ends were 7 bases for V and 5 bases for J; bases not matched to a gene: 6. The CDR3 is made up of 14 amino acids. The chain's CDR3 is CASNTGTGGTEAFF. DNA of the CDR3: TGTGCCAGCAATACCGGGACAGGGGGAACTGAAGCTTTCTTT.

This clonotype showed up just a few times. The V call is TRBV7-4, the J call TRBJ1-5, with D perhaps matching TRBD1 (5 bases). V dropped 5 bases and J dropped 9 bases, with 20 bases sitting between them. CDR3 length equals 15 residues. Germline V gene sequence: CDR1 SGHVT, CDR2 SQSDAQ. In nucleotides, the CDR3 is TGTGCCAGCAGCCCAAAATGGCCCGCCGGGGCGCCCCAGCATTTT. Protein product: CASSPKWPAGAPQHF. Together with reference TRBV7-4 and TRBJ1-5, the CDR3 gives the full variable domain: GAGVSQSPRYKVAKRGRDVALRCDSISGHVTLYWYRQTLGQGSEVLTYSQSDAQRDKSGRPSGRFSAERPERSVSTLKIQRTEQGDSAVYLCASSPKWPAGAPQHFGDGTRLSIL.

This clonotype has more than one count but fewer than ten. The chain is built from TRBV2 and TRBJ1-4, with a tentative D call TRBD1 (5 bases). There are 15 residues in the CDR3. Germline-derived CDR1 and CDR2 are SNHLY and FYNNEI. Trimming left V 5 bases short and J 8 bases short, with 18 bases between. The CDR3: CASSTLGDRGEKLFF. The CDR3 coding sequence is TGTGCCAGCAGTACACTGGGGGATAGGGGAGAAAAACTGTTTTTT.

This clonotype was counted at least ten times. The genes are TRBV7-2 and TRBJ1-2; the D gene is possibly TRBD1 (5 bases). Trimming shortened V by 4 bases and J by 6 bases, and 15 bases separated the two germline ends. From germline, CDR1 is SGHTA and CDR2 FQGNSA. CDR3 length: 14 residues. This chain's CDR3 is CASSSYGGTDGYTF. Written as DNA, the CDR3 is TGTGCCAGCAGCTCCTATGGGGGGACGGATGGCTACACCTTC.

This rearrangement joins TRBV7-2 to TRBJ1-5, with no clear D. The CDR3 extends over 11 amino acids. Germline loops: CDR1 SGHTA, CDR2 FQGNSA. Trimming removed 5 bases from V and 11 bases from J, with 10 bases in between. The CDR3 protein is CASSQGMTQHF. CDR3 DNA sequence: TGTGCCAGCAGCCAAGGGATGACCCAGCATTTT.